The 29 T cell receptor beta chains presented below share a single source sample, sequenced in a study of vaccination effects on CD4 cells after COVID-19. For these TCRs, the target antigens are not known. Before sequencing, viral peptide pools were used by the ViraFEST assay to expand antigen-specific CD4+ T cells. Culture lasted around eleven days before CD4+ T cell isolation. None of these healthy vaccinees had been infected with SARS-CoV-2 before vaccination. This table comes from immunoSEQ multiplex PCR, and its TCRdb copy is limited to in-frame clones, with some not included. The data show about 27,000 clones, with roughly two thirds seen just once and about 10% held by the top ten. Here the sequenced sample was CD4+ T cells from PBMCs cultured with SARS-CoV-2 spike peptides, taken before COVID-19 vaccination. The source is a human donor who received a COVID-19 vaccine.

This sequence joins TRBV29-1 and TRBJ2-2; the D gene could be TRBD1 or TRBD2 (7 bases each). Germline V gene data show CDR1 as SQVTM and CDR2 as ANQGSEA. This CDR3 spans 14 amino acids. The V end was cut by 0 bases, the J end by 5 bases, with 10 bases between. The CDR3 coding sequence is TGCAGCGTTGAAGACAGGGGGGGTACCGGGGAGCTGTTTTTT. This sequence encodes CSVEDRGGTGELFF.

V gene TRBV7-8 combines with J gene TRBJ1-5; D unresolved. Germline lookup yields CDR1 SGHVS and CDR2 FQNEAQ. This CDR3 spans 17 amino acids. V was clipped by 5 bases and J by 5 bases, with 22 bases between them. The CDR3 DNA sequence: TGTGCCAGCAGCCAATCCAGGAATTCGTTTGCCGATCAGCCCCAGCATTTT. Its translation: CASSQSRNSFADQPQHF.

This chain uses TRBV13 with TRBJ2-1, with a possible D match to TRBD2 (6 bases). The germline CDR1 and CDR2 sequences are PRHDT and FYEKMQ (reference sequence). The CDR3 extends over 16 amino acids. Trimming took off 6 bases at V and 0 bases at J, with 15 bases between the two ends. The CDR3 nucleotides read TGTGCCAGCAGGCCGGGACTCCTAAGCTCCTACAATGAGCAGTTCTTC. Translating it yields CASRPGLLSSYNEQFF.

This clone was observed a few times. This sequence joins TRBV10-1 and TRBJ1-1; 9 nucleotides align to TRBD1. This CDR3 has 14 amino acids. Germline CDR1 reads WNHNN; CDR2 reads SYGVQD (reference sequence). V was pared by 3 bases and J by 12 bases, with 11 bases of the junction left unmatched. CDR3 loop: CASSEHSGQGNSFF. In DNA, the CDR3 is TGCGCCAGCAGTGAACACTCCGGACAGGGGAACTCTTTCTTT.

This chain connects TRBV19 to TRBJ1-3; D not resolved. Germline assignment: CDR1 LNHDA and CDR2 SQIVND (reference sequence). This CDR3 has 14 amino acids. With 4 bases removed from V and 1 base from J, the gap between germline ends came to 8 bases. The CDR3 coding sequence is TGTGCCAGTAGTAGGACGGTATCTGGAAACACCATATATTTT. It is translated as CASSRTVSGNTIYF.

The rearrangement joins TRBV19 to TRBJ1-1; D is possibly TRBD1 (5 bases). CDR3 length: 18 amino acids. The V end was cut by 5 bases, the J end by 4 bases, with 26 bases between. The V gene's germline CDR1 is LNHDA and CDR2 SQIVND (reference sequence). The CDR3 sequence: CASSRREPTLGETTEAFF. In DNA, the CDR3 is TGTGCCAGTAGTCGGCGGGAACCAACTTTAGGGGAAACCACTGAAGCTTTCTTT.

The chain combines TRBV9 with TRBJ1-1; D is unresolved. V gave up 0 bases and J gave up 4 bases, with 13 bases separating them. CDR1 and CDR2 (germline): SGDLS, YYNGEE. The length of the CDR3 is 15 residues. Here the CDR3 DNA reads TGTGCCAGCAGCGTAGTGGACCTTGGAGGCACTGAAGCTTTCTTT. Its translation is CASSVVDLGGTEAFF.

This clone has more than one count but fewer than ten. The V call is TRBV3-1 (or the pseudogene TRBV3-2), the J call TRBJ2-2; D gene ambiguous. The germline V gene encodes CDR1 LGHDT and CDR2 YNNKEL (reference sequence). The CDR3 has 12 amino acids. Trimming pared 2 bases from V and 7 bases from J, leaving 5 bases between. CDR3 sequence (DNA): TGTGCCAGCAGCCAACTTAACGGGGAGCTGTTTTTT. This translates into CASSQLNGELFF.

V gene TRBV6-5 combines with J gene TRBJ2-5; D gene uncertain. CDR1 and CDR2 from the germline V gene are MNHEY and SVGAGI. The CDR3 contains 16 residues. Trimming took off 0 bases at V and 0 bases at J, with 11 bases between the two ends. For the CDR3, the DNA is TGTGCCAGCAGTTACTCCATTTCTAGTTACCAAGAGACCCAGTACTTC. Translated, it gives CASSYSISSYQETQYF.

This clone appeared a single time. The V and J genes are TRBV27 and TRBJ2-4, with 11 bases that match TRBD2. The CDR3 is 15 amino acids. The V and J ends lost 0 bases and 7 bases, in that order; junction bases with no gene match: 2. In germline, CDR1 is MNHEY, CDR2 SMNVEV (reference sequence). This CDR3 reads CASSLSGLADNIQYF. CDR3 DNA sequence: TGTGCCAGCAGTTTATCGGGACTAGCGGATAACATTCAGTACTTC.

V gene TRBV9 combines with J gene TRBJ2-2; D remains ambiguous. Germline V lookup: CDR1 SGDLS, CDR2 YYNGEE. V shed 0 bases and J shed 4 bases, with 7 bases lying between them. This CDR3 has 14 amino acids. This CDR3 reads CASSVATSTGELFF. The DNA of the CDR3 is TGTGCCAGCAGCGTAGCTACGAGCACCGGGGAGCTGTTTTTT.

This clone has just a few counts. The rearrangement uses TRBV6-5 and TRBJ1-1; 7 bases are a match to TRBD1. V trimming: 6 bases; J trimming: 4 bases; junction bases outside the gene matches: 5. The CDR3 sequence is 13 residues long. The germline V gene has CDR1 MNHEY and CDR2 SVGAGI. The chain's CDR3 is CASSRQGSTEAFF. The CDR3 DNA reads TGTGCCAGCAGCAGACAGGGCTCCACTGAAGCTTTCTTT.

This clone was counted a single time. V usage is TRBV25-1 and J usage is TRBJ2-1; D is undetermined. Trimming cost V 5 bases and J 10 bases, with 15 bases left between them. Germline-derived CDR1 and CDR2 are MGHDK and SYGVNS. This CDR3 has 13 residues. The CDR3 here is CASSPDLKSEQFF. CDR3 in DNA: TGTGCCAGCAGTCCAGACTTGAAGTCGGAGCAGTTCTTC.

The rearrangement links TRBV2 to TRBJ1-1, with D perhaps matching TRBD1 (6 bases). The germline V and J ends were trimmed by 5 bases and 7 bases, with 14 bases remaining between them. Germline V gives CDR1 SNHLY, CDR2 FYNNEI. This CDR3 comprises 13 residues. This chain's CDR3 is CASSKAGGREAFF. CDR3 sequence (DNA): TGTGCCAGCAGTAAGGCGGGGGGGCGTGAAGCTTTCTTT.

The CDR3: CASSDLDREGYGYTF. Written as DNA, the CDR3 is TGTGCCAGCAGTGACCTGGACAGGGAAGGCTATGGCTACACCTTC. This chain uses TRBV6-1 with TRBJ1-2, with 8 bases fitting TRBD1. The V gene end was trimmed by 3 bases and the J gene end by 4 bases; junction bases not matched to a gene: 7. This CDR3 has 15 amino acids. Germline V lookup: CDR1 MNHNS, CDR2 SASEGT.

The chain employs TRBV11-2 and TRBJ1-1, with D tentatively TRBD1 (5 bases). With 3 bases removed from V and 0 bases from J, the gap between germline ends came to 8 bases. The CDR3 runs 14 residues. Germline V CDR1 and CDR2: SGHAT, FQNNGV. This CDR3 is CASSFNRLNTEAFF. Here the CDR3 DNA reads TGTGCCAGCAGCTTTAACAGGCTGAACACTGAAGCTTTCTTT.

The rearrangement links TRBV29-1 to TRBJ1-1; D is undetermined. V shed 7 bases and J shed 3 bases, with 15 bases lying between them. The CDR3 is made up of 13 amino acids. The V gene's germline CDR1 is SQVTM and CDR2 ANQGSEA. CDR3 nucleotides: TGCAGCGCCCTGACGCGTCAACACACTGAAGCTTTCTTT. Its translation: CSALTRQHTEAFF.

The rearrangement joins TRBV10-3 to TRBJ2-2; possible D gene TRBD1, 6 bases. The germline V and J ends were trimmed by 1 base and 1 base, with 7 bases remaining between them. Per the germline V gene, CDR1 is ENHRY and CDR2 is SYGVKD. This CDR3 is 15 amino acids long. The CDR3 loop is CAISEFRGNTGELFF. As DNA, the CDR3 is TGTGCCATCAGTGAGTTCAGGGGGAACACCGGGGAGCTGTTTTTT.

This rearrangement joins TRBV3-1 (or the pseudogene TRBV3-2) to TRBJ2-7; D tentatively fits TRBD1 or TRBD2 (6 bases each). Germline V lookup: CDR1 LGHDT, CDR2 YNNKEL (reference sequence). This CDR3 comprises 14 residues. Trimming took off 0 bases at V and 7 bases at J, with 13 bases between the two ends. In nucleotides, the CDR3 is TGTGCCAGCAGCCAAGATGGGGGGCTGGGGGAGCAGTACTTC. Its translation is CASSQDGGLGEQYF.

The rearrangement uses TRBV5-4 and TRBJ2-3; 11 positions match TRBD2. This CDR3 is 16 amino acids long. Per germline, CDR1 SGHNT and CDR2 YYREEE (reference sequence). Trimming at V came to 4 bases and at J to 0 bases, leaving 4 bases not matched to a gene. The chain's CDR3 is CASSPRLAGSTDTQYF. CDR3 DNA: TGTGCCAGCAGCCCAAGACTAGCGGGAAGCACAGATACGCAGTATTTT.

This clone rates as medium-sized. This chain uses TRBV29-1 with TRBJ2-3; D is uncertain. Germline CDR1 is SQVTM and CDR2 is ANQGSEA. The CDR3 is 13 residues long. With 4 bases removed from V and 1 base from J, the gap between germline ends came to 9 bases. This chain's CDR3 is CSVVGVGTDTQYF. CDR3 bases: TGCAGCGTTGTGGGCGTAGGCACAGATACGCAGTATTTT.

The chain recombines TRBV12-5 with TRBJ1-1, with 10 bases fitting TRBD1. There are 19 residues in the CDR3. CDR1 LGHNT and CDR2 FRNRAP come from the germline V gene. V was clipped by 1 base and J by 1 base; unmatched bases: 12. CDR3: CASGLGADTGTGENTEAFF. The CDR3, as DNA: TGTGCTAGTGGTTTGGGAGCCGATACCGGGACAGGGGAGAACACTGAAGCTTTCTTT. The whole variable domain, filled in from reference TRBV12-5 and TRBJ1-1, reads DARVTQTPRHKVTEMGQEVTMRCQPILGHNTVFWYRQTMMQGLELLAYFRNRAPLDDSGMPKDRFSAEMPDATLATLKIQPSEPRDSAVYFCASGLGADTGTGENTEAFFGQGTRLTVV.

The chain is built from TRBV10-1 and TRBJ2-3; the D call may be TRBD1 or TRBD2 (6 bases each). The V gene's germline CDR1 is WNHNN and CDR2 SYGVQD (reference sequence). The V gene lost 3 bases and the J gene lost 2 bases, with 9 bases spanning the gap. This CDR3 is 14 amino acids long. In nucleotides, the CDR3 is TGCGCCAGCAGTGACGGGGGCTCCACAGATACGCAGTATTTT. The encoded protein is CASSDGGSTDTQYF.

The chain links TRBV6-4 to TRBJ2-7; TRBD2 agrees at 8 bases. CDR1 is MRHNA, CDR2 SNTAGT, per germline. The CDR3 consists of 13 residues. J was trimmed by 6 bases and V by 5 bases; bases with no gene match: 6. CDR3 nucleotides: TGTGCCAGCAGTCCAGAGGGACTAGGCGAGCAGTACTTC. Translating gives CASSPEGLGEQYF.

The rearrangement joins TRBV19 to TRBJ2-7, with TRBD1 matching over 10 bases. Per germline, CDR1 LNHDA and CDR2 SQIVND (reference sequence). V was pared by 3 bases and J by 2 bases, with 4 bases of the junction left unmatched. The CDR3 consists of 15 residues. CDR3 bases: TGTGCCAGTAGTATGAAGGGACAGGGGACCTACGAGCAGTACTTC. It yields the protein CASSMKGQGTYEQYF.

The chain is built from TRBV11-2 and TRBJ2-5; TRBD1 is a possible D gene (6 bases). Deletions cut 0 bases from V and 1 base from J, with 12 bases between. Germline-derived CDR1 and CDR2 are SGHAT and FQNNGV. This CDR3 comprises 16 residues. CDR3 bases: TGTGCCAGCAGCTTAGACGTGCGCAGGGGCCAAGAGACCCAGTACTTC. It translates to CASSLDVRRGQETQYF.

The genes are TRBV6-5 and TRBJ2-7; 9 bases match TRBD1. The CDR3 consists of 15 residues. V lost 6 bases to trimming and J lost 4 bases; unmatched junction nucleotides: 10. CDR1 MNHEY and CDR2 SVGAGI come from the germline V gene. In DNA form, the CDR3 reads TGTGCCAGCAGCCGGGACAGGGAGTATACTTACGAGCAGTACTTC. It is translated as CASSRDREYTYEQYF.

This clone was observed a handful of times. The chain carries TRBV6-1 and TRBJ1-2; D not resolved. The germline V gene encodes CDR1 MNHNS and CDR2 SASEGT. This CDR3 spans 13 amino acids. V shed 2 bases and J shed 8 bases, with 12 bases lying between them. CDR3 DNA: TGTGCCAGCAGTGAAAGGGAGAGCGCGGGCTACACCTTC. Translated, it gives CASSERESAGYTF.

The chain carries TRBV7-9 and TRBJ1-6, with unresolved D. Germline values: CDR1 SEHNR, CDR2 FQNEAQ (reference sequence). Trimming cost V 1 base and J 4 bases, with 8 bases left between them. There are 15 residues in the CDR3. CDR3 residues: CASSLGGEYNSPLHF. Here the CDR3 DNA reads TGTGCCAGCAGCTTAGGTGGGGAATATAATTCACCCCTCCACTTT.